This T cell receptor beta chain was identified during a study of shared clonotypes between healthy human individuals. V gave up 4 bases and J gave up 4 bases, with 8 bases separating them. Germline V lookup: CDR1 SGHDT, CDR2 YYEEEE. CDR3 size: 12 residues. Notes on the study in general: Naive subsets tended to show greater estimated richness than memory subsets.

Naivety among CD8 cells was defined by CD45RO negativity and positive CCR7 selection, thereby excluding terminally differentiated effector memory CD45RA+ cells. Comment on this clone: The target antigen is unknown.

The assay was run at deep level. Evenly divided among several immunoSEQ plates was the genomic DNA of each subset. The table came from immunoSEQ multiplex PCR; TCRdb's copy has only in-frame clones and leaves some out. The profile shows about 2,100,000 clones, roughly 91% of them singletons. Material for sequencing was naive CD8+ T cells from PBMCs. The chain joins TRBV5-6 to TRBJ1-1; D gene ambiguous. This sequence originates from a man between 18 and 35 years old in good health. Some clones in this sample may be carry-over from other donors' samples. The CDR3 loop is CASSRHGTEAFF. CDR3 sequence (DNA): TGTGCCAGCAGCCGACACGGCACTGAAGCTTTCTTT.